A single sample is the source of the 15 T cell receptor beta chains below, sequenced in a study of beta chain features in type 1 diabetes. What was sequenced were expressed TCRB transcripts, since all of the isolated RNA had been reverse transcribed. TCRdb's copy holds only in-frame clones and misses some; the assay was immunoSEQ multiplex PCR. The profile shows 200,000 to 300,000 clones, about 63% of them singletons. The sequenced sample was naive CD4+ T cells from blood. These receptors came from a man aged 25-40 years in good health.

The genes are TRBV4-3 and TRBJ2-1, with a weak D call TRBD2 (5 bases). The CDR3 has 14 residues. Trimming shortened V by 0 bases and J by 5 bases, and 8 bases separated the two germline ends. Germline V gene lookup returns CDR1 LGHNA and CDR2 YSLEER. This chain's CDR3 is CASSQDLGDNEQFF. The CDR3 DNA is TGCGCCAGCAGCCAAGATCTCGGGGACAATGAGCAGTTCTTC.

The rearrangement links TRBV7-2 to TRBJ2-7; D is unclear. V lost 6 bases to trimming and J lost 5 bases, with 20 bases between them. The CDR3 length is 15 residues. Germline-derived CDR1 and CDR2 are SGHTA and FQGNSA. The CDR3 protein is CASSAQPGAWDEQYF. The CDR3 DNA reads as TGTGCCAGCAGTGCCCAACCGGGCGCGTGGGACGAGCAGTACTTC.

The CDR3, as DNA: TGTGCCAGCAGCTTAGCGCATCAGGGGGCGGGAGAGACCCAGTACTTC. It yields the protein CASSLAHQGAGETQYF. The gene calls are TRBV7-6 and TRBJ2-5, with TRBD1 matching over 8 bases. The CDR3 length is 16 residues. Germline V gene sequence: CDR1 SGHVS, CDR2 FNYEAQ. V was clipped by 0 bases and J by 4 bases; unmatched bases: 7.

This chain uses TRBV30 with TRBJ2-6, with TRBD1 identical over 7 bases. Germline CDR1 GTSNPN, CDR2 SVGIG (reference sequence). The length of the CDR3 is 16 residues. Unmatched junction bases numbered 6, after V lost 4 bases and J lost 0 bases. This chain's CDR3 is CAWTGGILSGANVLTF. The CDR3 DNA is TGTGCCTGGACAGGGGGAATCCTCTCTGGGGCCAACGTCCTGACTTTC.

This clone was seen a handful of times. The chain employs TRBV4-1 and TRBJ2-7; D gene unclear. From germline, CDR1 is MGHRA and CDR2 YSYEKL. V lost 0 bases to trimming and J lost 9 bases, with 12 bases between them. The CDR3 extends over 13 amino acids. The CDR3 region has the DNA TGCGCCAGCAGCCAAGATACTTCTTCACGGCAGTACTTC. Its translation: CASSQDTSSRQYF.

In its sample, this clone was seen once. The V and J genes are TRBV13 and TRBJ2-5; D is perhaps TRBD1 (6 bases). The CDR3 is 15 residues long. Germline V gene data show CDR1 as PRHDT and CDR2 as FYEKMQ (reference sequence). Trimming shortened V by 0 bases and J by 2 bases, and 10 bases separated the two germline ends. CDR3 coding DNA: TGTGCCAGCAGCTTAGGAACAGGGCGGCAAGAGACCCAGTACTTC. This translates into CASSLGTGRQETQYF.

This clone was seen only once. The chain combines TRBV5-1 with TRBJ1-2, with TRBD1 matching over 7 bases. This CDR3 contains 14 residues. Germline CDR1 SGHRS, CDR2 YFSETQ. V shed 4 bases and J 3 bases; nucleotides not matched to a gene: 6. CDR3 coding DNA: TGCGCCAGCAGCGCTGTAGGGACAGACTATGGCTACACCTTC. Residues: CASSAVGTDYGYTF.

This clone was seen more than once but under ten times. CDR3 loop: CASSPFGANVLTF. The CDR3 DNA sequence: TGTGCCAGCAGCCCTTTTGGGGCCAACGTCCTGACTTTC. The rearrangement uses TRBV11-2 and TRBJ2-6; D is undetermined. V lost 5 bases to trimming and J lost 3 bases, with 5 bases between them. The length of the CDR3 is 13 residues. From germline, CDR1 is SGHAT and CDR2 FQNNGV.

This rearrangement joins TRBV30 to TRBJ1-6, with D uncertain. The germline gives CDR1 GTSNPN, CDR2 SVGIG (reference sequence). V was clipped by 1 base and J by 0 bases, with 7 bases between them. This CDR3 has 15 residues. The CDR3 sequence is CAWSDDPSYNSPLHF. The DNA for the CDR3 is TGTGCCTGGAGTGATGACCCCTCCTATAATTCACCCCTCCACTTT.

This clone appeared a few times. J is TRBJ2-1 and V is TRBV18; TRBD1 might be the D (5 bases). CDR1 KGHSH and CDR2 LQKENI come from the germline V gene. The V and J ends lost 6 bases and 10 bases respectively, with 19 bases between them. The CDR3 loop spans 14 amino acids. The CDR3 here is CASSSTVGYREQFF. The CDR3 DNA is TGTGCCAGCTCCTCTACGGTCGGGTACAGGGAGCAGTTCTTC.

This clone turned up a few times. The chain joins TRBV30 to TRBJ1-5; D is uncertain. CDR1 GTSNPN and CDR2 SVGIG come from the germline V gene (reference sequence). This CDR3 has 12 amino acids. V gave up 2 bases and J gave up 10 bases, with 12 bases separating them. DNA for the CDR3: TGTGCCTGGAGTCGGCCGTTCAGCCCCCAGCATTTT. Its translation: CAWSRPFSPQHF.

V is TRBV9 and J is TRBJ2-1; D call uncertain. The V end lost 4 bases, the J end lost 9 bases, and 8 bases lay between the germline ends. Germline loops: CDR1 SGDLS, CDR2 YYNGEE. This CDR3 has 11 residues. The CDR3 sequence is CASSSSTEQFF. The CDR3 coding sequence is TGTGCCAGCAGCTCGAGCACTGAGCAGTTCTTC.

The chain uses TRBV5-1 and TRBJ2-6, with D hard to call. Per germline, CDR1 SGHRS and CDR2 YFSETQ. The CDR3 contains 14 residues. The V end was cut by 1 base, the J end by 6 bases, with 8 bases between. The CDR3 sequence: CASSLRQEANVLTF. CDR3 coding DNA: TGCGCCAGCAGCTTGCGTCAGGAGGCCAACGTCCTGACTTTC.

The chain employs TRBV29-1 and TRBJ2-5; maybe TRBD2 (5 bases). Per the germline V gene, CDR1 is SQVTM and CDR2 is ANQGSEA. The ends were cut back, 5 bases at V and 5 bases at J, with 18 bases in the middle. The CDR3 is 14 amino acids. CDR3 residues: CSVLSRVGGETQYF. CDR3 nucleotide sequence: TGCAGCGTTCTGTCGCGGGTGGGCGGCGAGACCCAGTACTTC. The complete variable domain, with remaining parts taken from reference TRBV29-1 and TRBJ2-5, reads SAVISQKPSRDICQRGTSLTIQCQVDSQVTMMFWYRQQPGQSLTLIATANQGSEATYESGFVIDKFPISRPNLTFSTLTVSNMSPEDSSIYLCSVLSRVGGETQYFGPGTRLLVL.

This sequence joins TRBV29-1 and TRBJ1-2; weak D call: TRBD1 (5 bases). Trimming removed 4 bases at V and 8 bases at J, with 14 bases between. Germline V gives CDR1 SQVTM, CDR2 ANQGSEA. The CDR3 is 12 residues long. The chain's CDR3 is CSVVIGDLGYTF. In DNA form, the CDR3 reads TGCAGCGTTGTAATAGGGGACCTGGGCTACACCTTC.